Below, 22 T cell receptor beta chains from the same sample are listed, as sequenced in a study of T cell repertoires in cytomegalovirus infection. No antigen has been identified for these receptors. Using its own MiXCR run on the reads, TCRdb lists one record per CDR3 protein. This table has about 130,000 distinct CDR3 sequences, about 24% appearing once. The sample comprised PBMCs, sequenced either directly or after in vitro stimulation (not recorded which). These receptors all come from a human donor in good health (CMV status not recorded). Some clones in this sample may be carry-over from other donors' samples.

This clonotype was picked up a small number of times. V and J are TRBV7-2 and TRBJ2-1; 9 bases fit TRBD2. The CDR3 is 15 residues long. Trimming removed 6 bases from V and 7 bases from J; junction bases left unmatched: 10. Looked up from germline, CDR1 is SGHTA and CDR2 is FQGNSA. Here the CDR3 reads CASRGLGGRANEQFF. In DNA, the CDR3 is TGTGCCAGCAGAGGTCTGGGCGGGAGGGCTAATGAGCAGTTCTTC.

The chain recombines TRBV11-1 with TRBJ2-3, with D unresolved. Germline values: CDR1 SGHAT, CDR2 FQDESV (reference sequence). The germline V and J ends were trimmed by 4 bases and 2 bases, with 10 bases remaining between them. CDR3 length: 14 residues. Here the CDR3 reads CASSWAPNTDTQYF. For the CDR3, the DNA is TGTGCCAGCAGCTGGGCTCCCAACACAGATACGCAGTATTTT.

Many counts were recorded for this clonotype. The V gene is TRBV4-1, the J gene TRBJ1-6; possible D gene TRBD1, 5 bases. The CDR3 covers 15 residues. Germline loops: CDR1 MGHRA, CDR2 YSYEKL. Trimming cost V 1 base and J 7 bases, with 11 bases left between them. The CDR3 nucleotides read TGCGCCAGCAGCCAAGGATGGCCAGGGAATTCACCCCTCCACTTT. Protein: CASSQGWPGNSPLHF.

The chain joins TRBV12-3 or TRBV12-4 to TRBJ2-1; no definite D call. V lost 3 bases and J 2 bases, leaving 23 bases between the germline ends. This CDR3 has 19 residues. The CDR3 DNA reads as TGTGCCAGCAGTTTGCGAGCGCTAGTGGGGATGACGACCTACAATGAGCAGTTCTTC. This gives the protein CASSLRALVGMTTYNEQFF.

This chain uses TRBV11-2 with TRBJ2-5; TRBD2 aligns across 12 bases. The trim removed 1 base at V and 4 bases at J, leaving 10 bases unmatched. In germline, CDR1 is SGHAT, CDR2 FQNNGV. This CDR3 has 18 amino acids. CDR3 loop: CASSLGMLAGGPLETQYF. The CDR3 DNA is TGTGCCAGCAGCTTAGGAATGCTAGCGGGAGGGCCCCTAGAGACCCAGTACTTC.

This clonotype was detected ten times or more. This chain links TRBV7-2 with TRBJ2-5, with D perhaps matching TRBD1 (5 bases). Trimming pared 2 bases from V and 2 bases from J, leaving 12 bases between. CDR1 is SGHTA and CDR2 is FQGNSA in the germline V gene. The CDR3 consists of 15 residues. The CDR3 loop reads CASSLLPTEQETQYF. CDR3 DNA: TGTGCCAGCAGCTTATTACCGACAGAACAAGAGACCCAGTACTTC.

This clonotype was detected only a few times. The rearrangement uses TRBV7-6 and TRBJ1-1; D uncertain. V was shortened by 5 bases and J by 1 base, with 11 bases between the two germline ends. The CDR3 has 14 residues. Germline V gene sequence: CDR1 SGHVS, CDR2 FNYEAQ. The CDR3 sequence: CASSRGRENTEAFF. CDR3 sequence (DNA): TGTGCCAGCAGCCGAGGGAGGGAGAACACTGAAGCTTTCTTT.

This clonotype appeared many times. This rearrangement joins TRBV7-2 to TRBJ2-5, with no clear D. This CDR3 spans 15 amino acids. V was cut by 0 bases and J by 7 bases, with 15 bases left in between. Germline V gene sequence: CDR1 SGHTA, CDR2 FQGNSA. The CDR3 DNA follows: TGTGCCAGCAGCTTAGCGCTAACCGCCCCTGGGACCCAGTACTTC. Its protein product is CASSLALTAPGTQYF.

The V call is TRBV12-3 or TRBV12-4, the J call TRBJ1-1, with 10 positions matching TRBD1. V was clipped by 3 bases and J by 6 bases; unmatched bases: 1. This CDR3 is 13 amino acids long. The CDR3 sequence is CASSFGTGAEAFF. CDR3 sequence (DNA): TGTGCCAGCAGTTTTGGGACAGGGGCTGAAGCTTTCTTT.

This chain connects TRBV11-2 to TRBJ2-1; D unclear. V gave up 1 base and J gave up 0 bases, with 10 bases separating them. From germline, CDR1 is SGHAT and CDR2 FQNNGV. The CDR3 contains 16 residues. DNA of the CDR3: TGTGCCAGCAGCTTAGTGGCTAAGAGCTCCTACAATGAGCAGTTCTTC. Translating gives CASSLVAKSSYNEQFF.

This clonotype was detected only a few times. The chain combines TRBV7-2 with TRBJ2-1; D tentatively reads TRBD1 or TRBD2 (5 bases each). Germline V gene lookup returns CDR1 SGHTA and CDR2 FQGNSA. Trimming left V 4 bases short and J 9 bases short, with 22 bases between. The CDR3 totals 16 residues. The CDR3 protein is CASSWDGSPPTREQFF. CDR3 bases: TGTGCCAGCAGCTGGGACGGTAGCCCCCCAACTCGTGAGCAGTTCTTC.

CDR3 in DNA: TGTGCCAGCAGAGACAGGGCCTCTGGAAACACCATATATTTT. The encoded protein is CASRDRASGNTIYF. This chain joins TRBV2 and TRBJ1-3; 7 nucleotides line up with TRBD1. The CDR3 contains 14 residues. Germline lookup yields CDR1 SNHLY and CDR2 FYNNEI. V lost 6 bases and J lost 0; bases outside the gene matches: 2.

This clonotype was detected many times. The CDR3 spells CASSQGQGRYEQYV. In DNA form, the CDR3 reads TGTGCCAGCAGCCAAGGACAGGGTCGGTACGAGCAGTACGTC. The chain recombines TRBV7-8 with TRBJ2-7; 8 bases align to TRBD1. The CDR3 has 14 residues. After removal of 5 bases from V and 4 bases from J, the junction contained 7 bases not matched to a gene. Germline V gene lookup returns CDR1 SGHVS and CDR2 FQNEAQ.

This clonotype was seen only a few times. DNA of the CDR3: TGTGCCACCAGTGATTCAAGAGTTGGTGAGCAGTTCTTC. Its protein is CATSDSRVGEQFF. The rearrangement uses TRBV24-1 and TRBJ2-1; D uncertain. The CDR3 extends over 13 amino acids. V lost 2 bases, J lost 9 bases, and 10 bases lay in between. The germline gives CDR1 KGHDR, CDR2 SFDVKD.

The gene calls are TRBV19 and TRBJ1-1; D not certain. This CDR3 has 13 residues. Germline loops: CDR1 LNHDA, CDR2 SQIVND (reference sequence). V lost 7 bases to trimming and J lost 1 base, with 10 bases between them. The CDR3 loop reads CASTSGSNTEAFF. CDR3 DNA: TGTGCCAGTACGTCAGGATCGAACACTGAAGCTTTCTTT.

V is TRBV28 and J is TRBJ2-7; D not resolved. The V end was cut by 3 bases, the J end by 0 bases, with 9 bases between. The germline V gene has CDR1 MDHEN and CDR2 SYDVKM. The CDR3 extends over 14 amino acids. The CDR3 DNA reads TGTGCCAGCAGTTTCGGACGATACTCCTACGAGCAGTACTTC. This encodes CASSFGRYSYEQYF.

The chain is built from TRBV6-5 and TRBJ2-7, with 10 bases lining up with TRBD1. Losses at the gene ends were 1 base for V and 5 bases for J; bases not matched to a gene: 5. The CDR3 has 15 amino acids. Germline-derived CDR1 and CDR2 are MNHEY and SVGAGI. The DNA for the CDR3 is TGTGCCAGCAGTTACTATCTGACAGGGGGCAACGAGCAGTACTTC. Residues: CASSYYLTGGNEQYF.

The chain employs TRBV12-3 or TRBV12-4 and TRBJ2-3; D is uncertain. The CDR3 extends over 14 amino acids. V lost 5 bases, J lost 2 bases, and 11 bases lay in between. CDR3 residues: CASSPPPYTDTQYF. The CDR3 DNA reads as TGTGCCAGCAGTCCTCCACCTTACACAGATACGCAGTATTTT.

The chain uses TRBV9 and TRBJ1-1, with D unclear. The ends were cut back, 0 bases at V and 6 bases at J, with 18 bases in the middle. Per the germline V gene, CDR1 is SGDLS and CDR2 is YYNGEE. The CDR3 runs 16 residues. The chain's CDR3 is CASSVGSGSLGSEAFF. CDR3 nucleotide sequence: TGTGCCAGCAGCGTAGGATCGGGCTCCTTGGGCTCTGAAGCTTTCTTT.

This clonotype was observed many times. V usage is TRBV7-8 and J usage is TRBJ2-5; TRBD2 matches at 7 bases. Germline CDR1 reads SGHVS; CDR2 reads FQNEAQ. CDR3 size: 18 residues. Germline trimming cut 5 bases from V and 2 bases from J; bases unmatched to any gene: 17. The CDR3 DNA follows: TGTGCCAGCAGCGATAAGCTCCGCGGGAGCGTTTATCAAGAGACCCAGTACTTC. It codes for CASSDKLRGSVYQETQYF.

The rearrangement links TRBV25-1 to TRBJ2-7, with D perhaps being TRBD1 or TRBD2 (5 bases each). Germline CDR1 MGHDK, CDR2 SYGVNS. There are 14 residues in the CDR3. The V end was cut by 3 bases, the J end by 0 bases, with 9 bases between. The CDR3 region is CASSDRDLSYEQYF. DNA for the CDR3: TGTGCCAGCAGTGACCGGGACCTCTCCTACGAGCAGTACTTC.

This sequence joins TRBV6-1 and TRBJ1-1; unclear D gene. This CDR3 is 15 amino acids long. CDR1 and CDR2 from the germline V gene are MNHNS and SASEGT. The V end was cut by 6 bases, the J end by 4 bases, with 18 bases between. CDR3 sequence: CASRKRTNFLTEAFF. The CDR3 DNA is TGTGCCAGCAGAAAACGGACCAATTTCCTCACTGAAGCTTTCTTT.